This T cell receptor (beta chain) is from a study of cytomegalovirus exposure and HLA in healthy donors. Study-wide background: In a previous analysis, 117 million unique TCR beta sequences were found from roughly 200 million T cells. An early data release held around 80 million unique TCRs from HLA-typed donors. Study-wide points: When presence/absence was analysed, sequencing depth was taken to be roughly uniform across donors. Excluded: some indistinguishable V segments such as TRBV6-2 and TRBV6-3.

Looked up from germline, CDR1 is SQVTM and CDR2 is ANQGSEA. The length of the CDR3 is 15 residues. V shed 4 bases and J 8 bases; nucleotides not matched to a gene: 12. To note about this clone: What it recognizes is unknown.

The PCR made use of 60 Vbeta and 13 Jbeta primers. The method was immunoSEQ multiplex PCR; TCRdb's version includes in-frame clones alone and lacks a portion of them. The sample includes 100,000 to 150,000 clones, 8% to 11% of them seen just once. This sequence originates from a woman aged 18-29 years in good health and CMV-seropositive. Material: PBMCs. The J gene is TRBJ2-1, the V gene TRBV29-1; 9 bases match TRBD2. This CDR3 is CSVAGVAGGPYEQFF. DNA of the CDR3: TGCAGCGTTGCCGGGGTTGCGGGAGGGCCTTATGAGCAGTTCTTC.